This is a list of T cell receptor beta chains from one sample in a study of CD8 T cells in ankylosing spondylitis. TCRdb passed the 5' RACE reads through MiXCR, listing each CDR3 protein once. The sample carries approximately 300,000 distinct CDR3 sequences, about a fifth recorded once. Specimen: blood, either unsorted or a sorted T cell fraction (not recorded which). All receptors come from a female donor with ankylosing spondylitis or in good health (not recorded which). The CDR3 runs from the conserved cysteine through the conserved F or W. A D gene is named only where the DNA matches it firmly. Only part of the rows carry a size: once, few, many, or a class if the clone is expanded.

clone size,J gene,V gene,D gene,CDR3 protein,CDR3 DNA
-,TRBJ2-1,TRBV7-8,TRBD2,CASSLETRGSSYNEQFF,TGTGCCAGCAGCTTAGAGACGCGGGGGAGCTCCTACAATGAGCAGTTCTTC
few,TRBJ2-3,TRBV11-1,TRBD2,CASSLVTLAGRPPYTQYF,TGTGCCAGCAGCTTAGTTACCCTAGCGGGACGACCACCCTATACGCAGTATTTT
-,TRBJ1-1,TRBV29-1,-,CSVGGTAESNTEAFF,TGCAGCGTTGGAGGGACGGCCGAATCGAACACTGAAGCTTTCTTT
few,TRBJ1-6,TRBV7-2,TRBD1,CASREEGQRTSPLHF,TGTGCCAGCAGGGAGGAGGGACAGCGCACCTCACCCCTCCACTTT
few,TRBJ2-1,TRBV20-1,-,CSVPSLYNEQFF,TGCAGTGTCCCTAGCTTATACAATGAGCAGTTCTTC
few,TRBJ2-1,TRBV5-4,TRBD1,CASSQGQVYNEQFF,TGTGCCAGCAGCCAGGGACAGGTGTACAATGAGCAGTTCTTC
few,TRBJ2-1,TRBV20-1,-,CSASDRYEQFF,TGCAGTGCTAGCGACAGGTATGAGCAGTTCTTC
-,TRBJ2-3,TRBV5-6,-,CASSLGSDTQYF,TGTGCCAGCAGCTTGGGGTCAGATACGCAGTATTTT
-,TRBJ2-5,TRBV10-3,-,CAISGGMGGETQYF,TGTGCCATCAGTGGGGGTATGGGAGGAGAGACCCAGTACTTC
-,TRBJ2-1,TRBV7-2,-,CASSFTSTSEQFF,TGTGCCAGCAGCTTTACTAGTACCAGTGAGCAGTTCTTC
few,TRBJ1-5,TRBV6-2/TRBV6-3,-,CASSNPEGGNQPQHF,TGTGCCAGCAGCAACCCGGAGGGGGGGAATCAGCCCCAGCATTTT
many,TRBJ1-4,TRBV20-1,-,CSARPQRATNEKLFF,TGCAGTGCCCGCCCCCAGCGTGCAACTAATGAAAAACTGTTTTTT
few,TRBJ2-1,TRBV7-9,-,CASSRRDTSYNEQFF,TGTGCCAGCAGCCGCCGGGACACCTCCTACAATGAGCAGTTCTTC
-,TRBJ1-1,TRBV5-1,-,CASSLWGGGNTEAFF,TGCGCCAGCAGCTTGTGGGGGGGAGGGAACACTGAAGCTTTCTTT
few,TRBJ1-5,TRBV10-3,TRBD1,CAIGDRGSVQPQHF,TGTGCCATCGGGGACAGGGGGTCGGTCCAGCCCCAGCATTTT
-,TRBJ2-1,TRBV7-7,-,CASSLGSGAGAYNEQFF,TGTGCCAGCAGCTTAGGGTCCGGGGCGGGCGCCTACAATGAGCAGTTCTTC
few,TRBJ2-7,TRBV20-1,-,CSARPTAYEQYF,TGCAGTGCTAGACCCACAGCGTACGAGCAGTACTTC
-,TRBJ2-4,TRBV25-1,-,CASSESTIAKNIQYF,TGTGCCAGCAGTGAATCTACCATAGCCAAAAACATTCAGTACTTC
-,TRBJ1-2,TRBV29-1,TRBD1,CSVEATSTTGRWWGYTF,TGCAGCGTTGAAGCCACCAGTACGACAGGGAGGTGGTGGGGCTACACCTTC
-,TRBJ2-2,TRBV7-2,TRBD2,CASSWTSGRSGGELFF,TGTGCCAGCAGCTGGACTAGCGGGAGAAGCGGCGGGGAGCTGTTTTTT
-,TRBJ2-7,TRBV18,-,CASSPAGDEQYF,TGTGCCAGCTCACCGGCAGGGGACGAGCAGTACTTC
few,TRBJ1-1,TRBV9,-,CASSVAKNTEAFF,TGTGCCAGCAGCGTAGCCAAGAACACTGAAGCTTTCTTT
-,TRBJ2-4,TRBV11-2,-,CASTPQGAGNIQYF,TGTGCCAGCACCCCGCAGGGCGCGGGGAACATTCAGTACTTC
many,TRBJ2-1,TRBV20-1,-,CSASGTLNEQFF,TGCAGTGCTTCCGGGACTCTGAATGAGCAGTTCTTC
-,TRBJ2-3,TRBV19,TRBD2,CASSFDGLAGITDTQYF,TGTGCCAGTAGTTTTGACGGTCTAGCGGGGATCACAGATACGCAGTATTTT